The rows below give T cell receptor beta chains drawn from one sample of a study of T-cell reconstitution after alpha-beta-depleted transplantation in children. TCRdb itself ran the PCR reads through MiXCR, one entry per CDR3 protein. The sample gives more than 450,000 distinct CDR3 sequences, approximately 16% of which show up once; more than 2.5% is in the top ten. The material sequenced was PBMCs from the stem cell graft donor, taken from the stem cell graft. The origin of the receptors is a human donor who donated a stem cell graft to a child with acute lymphoblastic leukemia. CDR3s include the opening cysteine and the closing phenylalanine or tryptophan. A D gene is named only where the DNA matches it firmly. Part of the rows lack a size; the others show once, few, many or a class for expanded clones.

d_gene,j_gene,abundance,v_gene,CDR3aa,CDR3nt
.,TRBJ1-2,few,TRBV4-1,CASSQGQGYSYGYTF,TGCGCCAGCAGCCAAGGTCAGGGGTACAGCTATGGCTACACCTTC
TRBD2,TRBJ2-7,.,TRBV3-1,CASSLQLADSSYEQYF,TGTGCCAGCAGCCTGCAACTAGCGGATAGCTCCTACGAGCAGTACTTC
.,TRBJ1-4,.,TRBV12-3/TRBV12-4,CASSLGGQEEEKLFF,TGTGCCAGCAGTTTAGGGGGCCAGGAGGAGGAAAAACTGTTTTTT
.,TRBJ1-1,few,TRBV20-1,CSASVKNTEAFF,TGCAGTGCTAGTGTCAAGAACACTGAAGCTTTCTTT
.,TRBJ2-5,.,TRBV27,CASSHLGARNGTQYF,TGTGCCAGCAGTCACTTAGGGGCGCGAAATGGGACCCAGTACTTC
.,TRBJ2-7,.,TRBV5-1,CASSLRLPMERTYEQYF,TGCGCCAGCAGCCTGCGGCTTCCGATGGAGCGGACCTACGAGCAGTACTTC
.,TRBJ2-2,few,TRBV5-5,CASSLPVGPTNTGELFF,TGTGCCAGCAGTCTACCGGTTGGGCCGACGAACACCGGGGAGCTGTTTTTT
TRBD2,TRBJ2-2,few,TRBV12-3/TRBV12-4,CASSRGEREFGELFF,TGTGCCAGCAGCCGGGGGGAGCGGGAGTTTGGAGAGCTGTTTTTT
.,TRBJ2-7,few,TRBV25-1,CASSESASAKPYEQYF,TGTGCCAGCAGTGAATCGGCTAGCGCTAAACCCTACGAGCAGTACTTC
.,TRBJ1-5,few,TRBV20-1,CSAGGGQGQPQHF,TGCAGTGCAGGGGGGGGCCAGGGTCAGCCCCAGCATTTT
.,TRBJ2-1,few,TRBV5-6,CASSLGGQGIIHEQFF,TGTGCCAGCAGCTTGGGTGGCCAGGGGATCATCCATGAGCAGTTCTTC
.,TRBJ1-5,.,TRBV10-3,CAIKCSGNQPQHF,TGTGCCATCAAATGCAGTGGCAATCAGCCCCAGCATTTT